This T cell receptor beta chain was obtained from a study of blood T cells in healthy people across ages (dated by TCRdb to 2015 to 2017). Background for the entire study: In model experiments, template switching captured about one uniquely barcoded TCR beta cDNA molecule for every two T cells. The study measured age-related changes in TCR beta repertoire diversity using deep sequencing normalized with unique cDNA molecular identifiers. The donors were divided into four age groups: young (average approximately 15 years), middle-aged (about 39), aged (roughly 66) and long-lived (roughly 86). To avoid experimental bias, donors of different ages were randomly spread across the sequencing lanes. For two donors (one aged 18 to 30 and one aged 80 or older), the study analyzed two additional independent replicas of 1 million unique cDNA reads from the same blood draw.

Germline trimming: 2 bases from V, 0 bases from J; junction bases outside gene matches: 10. The CDR3 measures 17 amino acids from cysteine to phenylalanine. Only the CDR3 portion is preserved as DNA: 51 bases, with reading frame beginning at the first base. CDR1 and CDR2 (DFQATT, SNEGSKA) derive from the germline V gene (reference sequence). Broader findings and caveats from the paper: As age increased, observed TCR beta diversity per million T cells dropped in a roughly linear way, and a significant reduction was already evident by age 40. Compared with the aged group, more naive CD4+ T cells, fewer expanded clones and increased TCR diversity were shown by the long-lived group, suggesting age selection. Because donor CMV infection status was unknown, age-related changes in expanded clonotypes were potentially confounded. Estimates of total diversity based on one million sequenced T cells were regarded as lower bounds and as underestimates. The percentage of naive T cells measured by flow cytometry correlated strongly with observed TCR beta diversity. Conclusive comparison of naive and antigen-experienced compartments was prevented by the profiling of bulk unsorted PBMCs.

To prepare the library, 5' RACE was applied. Instrument on record: Illumina HiSeq 2500. The second PCR ran for roughly 6 to 11 cycles and used a J-beta primer mix along with a sample-barcoded 5' primer. A unique molecular identifier was introduced onto each TCR beta cDNA molecule by a template-switch 5' adaptor carrying 12 random nucleotides. Each sample yielded at least 2.5 million CDR3-containing paired-end reads. First-strand cDNA synthesis was performed from all RNA using the Mint cDNA synthesis kit, with priming by a TRBC-specific oligonucleotide. After uracil-DNA glycosylase treatment, a first 18-cycle PCR used universal primers M1SS and BC2_uni_R on all cDNA. Turning to the authors' computational methods: For normalization, 1 million high-quality reads, each with a distinct molecular identifier, were randomly selected from each sample. Reads with shared molecular identifiers were discarded instead of being binned into consensus sequences. MiTCR, set to a Q25 quality threshold and the strictest error-elimination algorithm, was used for CDR3 identification, clonotype clustering and error correction. Lower-bound total TCR beta diversity was estimated with a nonparametric unseen species model using Euler transformation. The public reads were reanalyzed by TCRdb: fastp trimming at Q25, MiXCR alignment, in-frame beta chains only. Duplicate CDR3 protein sequences are folded into a single record with the most common DNA and genes. The V and J calls and clone size come from TCRdb's table, not from the authors' own analysis. In this sample the table shows roughly 1,500,000 distinct CDR3 sequences, about 35% of which occur a single time. 11% of the sample belongs to the ten largest clones.

In regard to this clonotype: Its antigen target is currently unknown. Within one base of it there is no much larger clone, and no base qualities were kept.

The donors were about 40 Caucasian individuals from Russia, aged roughly 6 to 90 years, who were systemically healthy. Each donor gave roughly 9 milliliters of peripheral blood, drawn into EDTA-treated Vacutainer tubes. Ficoll-Paque density-gradient centrifugation was used to isolate PBMCs, with at least 6.5 million obtained per sample. Trizol reagent was used to extract total RNA from PBMCs, with at least 6 micrograms per sample. For every donor, an aliquot of PBMCs went through flow cytometry to measure the percentages of naive CD45RAhigh/CD27high T cells. Sequenced: blood. Recombination connected TRBV20-1 to TRBJ2-3; 8 nucleotides in the junction match TRBD2. This sequence was found in a woman younger than 45 in good health. The CDR3 here reads CSARSLGAGGSTDTQYF. The DNA reads as follows: TGCAGTGCTAGATCCCTGGGGGCGGGGGGCAGCACAGATACGCAGTATTTT.